This entry features one T cell receptor (beta chain) sequence. Its specificity is not known. The starting material, graft tissue, was processed to release intraepithelial and lamina propria lymphocytes. V was pared by 7 bases and J by 5 bases, with 12 bases between. CDR1 is SGDLS and CDR2 is YYNGEE in the germline V gene. The CDR3 loop spans 12 amino acids. This entry belongs to a study of graft-versus-host responses after intestinal transplantation. Overall study: Transplants given to recipients were multivisceral, liver-intestinal, or isolated intestinal.

Study-wide points: Researchers found GvH clones in recipient marrow, and some showed up first in ileum or blood.

Clones were sequenced by immunoSEQ multiplex PCR, and TCRdb holds only the in-frame ones, with some missing. The sample consists of thousands of clones, roughly 72% of them appearing once. The receptor's source is a human patient who received an intestinal transplant, so some T cells may come from the graft donor. The chain carries TRBV9 and TRBJ2-5; D may be TRBD2 (7 bases). The sample here was ileum tissue, taken about 8 weeks after transplant. This CDR3 reads CASGGAGETQYF. Here the CDR3 DNA reads TGTGCCAGCGGGGGGGCTGGCGAGACCCAGTACTTC. Looking up the rest from reference TRBV9 and TRBJ2-5 gives the full variable domain: DSGVTQTPKHLITATGQRVTLRCSPRSGDLSVYWYQQSLDQGLQFLIQYYNGEERAKGNILERFSAQQFPDLHSELNLSSLELGDSALYFCASGGAGETQYFGPGTRLLVL.